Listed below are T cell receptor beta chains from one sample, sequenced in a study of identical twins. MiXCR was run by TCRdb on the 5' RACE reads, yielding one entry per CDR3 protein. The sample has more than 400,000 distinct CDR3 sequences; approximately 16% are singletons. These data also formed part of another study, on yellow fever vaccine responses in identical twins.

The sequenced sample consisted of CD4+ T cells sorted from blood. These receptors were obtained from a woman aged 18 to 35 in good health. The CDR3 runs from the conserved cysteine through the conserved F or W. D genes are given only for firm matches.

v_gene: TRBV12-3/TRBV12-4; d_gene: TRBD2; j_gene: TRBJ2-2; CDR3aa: CASTGLAGERVTGELFF
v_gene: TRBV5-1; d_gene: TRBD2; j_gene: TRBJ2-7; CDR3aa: CASSSSSGRDEQYF
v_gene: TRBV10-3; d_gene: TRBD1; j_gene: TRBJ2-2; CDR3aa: CAISDAGQGLGELFF
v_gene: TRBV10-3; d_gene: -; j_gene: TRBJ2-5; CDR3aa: CAISRTQETQYF
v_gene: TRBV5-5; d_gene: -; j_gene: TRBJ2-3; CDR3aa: CASTWGVVGDTQYF
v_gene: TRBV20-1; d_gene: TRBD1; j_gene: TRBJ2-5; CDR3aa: CSHQGGGQETQYF
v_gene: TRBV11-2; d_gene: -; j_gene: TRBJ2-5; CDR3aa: CASSLDSIIETQYF
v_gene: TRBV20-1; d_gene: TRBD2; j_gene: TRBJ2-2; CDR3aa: CSARDQRGGSGTAGELFF
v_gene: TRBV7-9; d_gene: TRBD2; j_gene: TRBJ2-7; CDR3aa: CASSFTSGPYEQYF
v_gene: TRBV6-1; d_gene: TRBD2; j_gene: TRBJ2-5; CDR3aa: CASSPTSGGRETQYF
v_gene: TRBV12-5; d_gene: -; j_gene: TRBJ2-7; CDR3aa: CASGLGTHLGQYF
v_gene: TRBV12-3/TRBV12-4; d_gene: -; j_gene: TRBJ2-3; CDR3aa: CASSPRTASTDTQYF
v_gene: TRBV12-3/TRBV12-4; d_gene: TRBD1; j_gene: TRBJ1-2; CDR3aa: CASSLQGALGGYTF
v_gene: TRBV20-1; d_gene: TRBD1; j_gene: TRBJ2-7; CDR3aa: CSASRDRVTYEQYF
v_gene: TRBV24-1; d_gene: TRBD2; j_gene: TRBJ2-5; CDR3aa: CATSDSGRASETQYF
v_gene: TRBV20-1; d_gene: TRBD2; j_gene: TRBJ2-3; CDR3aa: CSARVTGTSGAGYTQYF
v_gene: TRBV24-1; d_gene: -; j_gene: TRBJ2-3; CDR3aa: CATSAQSSGGSSTDTQYF
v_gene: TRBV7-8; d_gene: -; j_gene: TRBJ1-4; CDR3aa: CASSFKVREKLFF
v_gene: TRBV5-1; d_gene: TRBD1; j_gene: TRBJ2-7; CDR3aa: CASSFGDHRDRGYEQYF
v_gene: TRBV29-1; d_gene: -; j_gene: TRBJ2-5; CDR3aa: CSVRRGVQETQYF
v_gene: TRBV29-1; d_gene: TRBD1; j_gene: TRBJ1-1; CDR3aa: CSVEDPGTGTFEAFF
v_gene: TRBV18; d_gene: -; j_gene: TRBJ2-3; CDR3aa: CASSPRVLDTQYF
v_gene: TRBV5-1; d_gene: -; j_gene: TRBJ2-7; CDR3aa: CASSLDGAYEQYF
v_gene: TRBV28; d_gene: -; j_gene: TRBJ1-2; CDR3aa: CASKDGGLDYGYTF
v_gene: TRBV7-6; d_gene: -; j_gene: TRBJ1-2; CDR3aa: CASSNGDRYGYTF
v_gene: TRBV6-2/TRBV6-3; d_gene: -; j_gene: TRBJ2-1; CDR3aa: CASRRDSLSYNEQFF
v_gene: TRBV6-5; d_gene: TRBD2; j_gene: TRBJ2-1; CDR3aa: CASSYSGPSGVYNEQFF
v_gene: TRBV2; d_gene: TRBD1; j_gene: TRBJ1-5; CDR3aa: CASSGDREKYQPQHF
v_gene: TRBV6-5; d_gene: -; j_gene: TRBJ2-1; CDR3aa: CASSYSTIPTYIHNEQFF
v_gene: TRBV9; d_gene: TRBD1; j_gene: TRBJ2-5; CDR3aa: CASSALLGTGTGETQYF
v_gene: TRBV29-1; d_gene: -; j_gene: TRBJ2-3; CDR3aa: CSVEGQVTDTQYF
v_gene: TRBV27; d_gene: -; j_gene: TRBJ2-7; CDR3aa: CASSNHYEQYF
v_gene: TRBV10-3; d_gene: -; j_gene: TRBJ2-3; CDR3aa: CAISEGGRGATDTQYF
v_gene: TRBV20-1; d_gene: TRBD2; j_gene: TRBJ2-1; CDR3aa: CSARTSGSSSLHNEQFF
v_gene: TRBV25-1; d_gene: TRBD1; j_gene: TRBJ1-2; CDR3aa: CASSLPYQDRAGYGYTF
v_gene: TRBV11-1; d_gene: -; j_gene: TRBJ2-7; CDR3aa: CASRRDTYYEQYF
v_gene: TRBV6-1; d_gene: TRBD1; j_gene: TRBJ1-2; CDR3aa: CASRDPGQDYGYTF
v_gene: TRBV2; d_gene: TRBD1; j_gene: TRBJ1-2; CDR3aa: CASSETAGQNNYGYTF
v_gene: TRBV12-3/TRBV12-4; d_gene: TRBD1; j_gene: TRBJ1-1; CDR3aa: CASSEQGVRAFF
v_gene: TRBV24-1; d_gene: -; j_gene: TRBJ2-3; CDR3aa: CATSETGPRSPDTQYF
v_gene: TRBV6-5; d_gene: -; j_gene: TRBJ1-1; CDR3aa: CASSYSKPGNGEAFF
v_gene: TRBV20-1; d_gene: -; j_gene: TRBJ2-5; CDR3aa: CSAEPGRRQETQYF
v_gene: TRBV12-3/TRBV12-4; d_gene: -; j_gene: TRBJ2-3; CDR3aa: CASSLAGTSTDTQYF
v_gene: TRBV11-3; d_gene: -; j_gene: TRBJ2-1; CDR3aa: CASSLDWVGEQFF
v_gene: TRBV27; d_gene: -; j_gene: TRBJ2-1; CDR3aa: CASSRWRDSGTLEQFF
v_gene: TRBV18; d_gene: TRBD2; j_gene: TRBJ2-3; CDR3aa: CASSPGLAGVGTQYF
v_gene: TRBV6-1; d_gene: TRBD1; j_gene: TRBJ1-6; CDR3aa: CASSPPGTDPRPLHF
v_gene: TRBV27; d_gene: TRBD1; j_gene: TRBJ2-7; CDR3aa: CASSWGQDYEQYF
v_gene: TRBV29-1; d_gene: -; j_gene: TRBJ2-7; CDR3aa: CSVESGREGNEQYF
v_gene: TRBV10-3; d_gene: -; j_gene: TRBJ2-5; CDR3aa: CAISAAGGSYQETQYF
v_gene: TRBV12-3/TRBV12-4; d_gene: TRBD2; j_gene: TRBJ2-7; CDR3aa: CASSWTSGIVSYEQYF
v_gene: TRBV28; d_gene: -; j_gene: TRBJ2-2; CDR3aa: CASSKDLPGELFF
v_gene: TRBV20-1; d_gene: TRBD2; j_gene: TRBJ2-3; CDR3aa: CSARDGGLVSDTQYF
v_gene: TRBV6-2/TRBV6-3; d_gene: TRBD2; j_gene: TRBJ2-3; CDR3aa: CASRQTGTSPDTQYF
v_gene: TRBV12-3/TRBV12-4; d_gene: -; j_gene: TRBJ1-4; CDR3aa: CASSFRSFNEKLFF
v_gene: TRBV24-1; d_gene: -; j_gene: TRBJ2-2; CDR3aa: CATSATFNGELFF
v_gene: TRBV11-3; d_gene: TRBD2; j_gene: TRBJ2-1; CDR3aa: CASSSLLAGEQFF